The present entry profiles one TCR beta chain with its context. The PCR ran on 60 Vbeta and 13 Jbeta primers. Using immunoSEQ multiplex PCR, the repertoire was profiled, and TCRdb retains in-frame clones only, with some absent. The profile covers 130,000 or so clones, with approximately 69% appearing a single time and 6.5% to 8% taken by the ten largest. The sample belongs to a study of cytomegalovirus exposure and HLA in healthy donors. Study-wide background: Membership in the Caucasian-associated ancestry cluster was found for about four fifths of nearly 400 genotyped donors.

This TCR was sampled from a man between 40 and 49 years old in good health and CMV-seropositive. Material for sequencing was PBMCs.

In DNA, the CDR3 is TGCGCCAGCAGCCAAGATGGGGACAGGGGGGGATCGGAGACCCAGTACTTC. Translating gives CASSQDGDRGGSETQYF. The V call is TRBV4-1, the J call TRBJ2-5; TRBD1 aligns across 11 bases. The CDR3 contains 17 residues. The germline V gene encodes CDR1 MGHRA and CDR2 YSYEKL. V trimming: 0 bases; J trimming: 5 bases; junction bases outside the gene matches: 8.